What follows is one TCR beta chain and its context. The CDR3 covers 15 residues. Germline CDR1 and CDR2: SGHTA and FQGNSA. Trimming took 1 base from V and 0 from J, leaving 9 bases between them. This record comes from a study of cytomegalovirus exposure and HLA in healthy donors. In the PCR, 60 Vbeta and 13 Jbeta primers were used. Sequencing used immunoSEQ multiplex PCR; TCRdb keeps in-frame clones, though not all of them. Counted here are 150,000 to 200,000 clones, about four fifths occurring once; the ten biggest clones make up approximately 0.99%. J is TRBJ1-1 and V is TRBV7-2; the D is unclear. Sequencing input: PBMCs. The sequence was collected from a woman aged 40 to 50 in good health and CMV-seronegative. CDR3 residues: CASSLVNRMNTEAFF. The CDR3 nucleotides read TGTGCCAGCAGCTTAGTTAACAGAATGAACACTGAAGCTTTCTTT.